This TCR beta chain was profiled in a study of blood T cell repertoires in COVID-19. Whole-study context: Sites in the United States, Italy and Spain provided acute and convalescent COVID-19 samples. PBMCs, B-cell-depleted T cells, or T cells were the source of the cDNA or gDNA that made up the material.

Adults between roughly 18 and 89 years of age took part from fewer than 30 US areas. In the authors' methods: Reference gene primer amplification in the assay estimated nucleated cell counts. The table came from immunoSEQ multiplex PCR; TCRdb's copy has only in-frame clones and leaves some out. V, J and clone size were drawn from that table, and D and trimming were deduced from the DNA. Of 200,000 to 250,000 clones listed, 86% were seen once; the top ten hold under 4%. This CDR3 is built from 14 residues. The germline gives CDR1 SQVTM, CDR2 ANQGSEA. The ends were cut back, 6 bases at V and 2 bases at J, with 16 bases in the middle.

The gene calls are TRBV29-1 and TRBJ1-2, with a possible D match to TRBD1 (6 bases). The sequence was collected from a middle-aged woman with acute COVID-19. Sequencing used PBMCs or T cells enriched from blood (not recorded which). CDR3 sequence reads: CSVPRPGVNYGYTF. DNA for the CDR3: TGCAGCGTCCCAAGGCCAGGGGTGAACTATGGCTACACCTTC.